Following are 14 T cell receptor beta chains from one sample sequenced in a study of T cells after yellow fever vaccination. From the 5' RACE reads, TCRdb called clonotypes with MiXCR, one entry per CDR3 protein. The table lists about 260,000 distinct CDR3 sequences, around 4.9% of them singletons. Sequencing used CD4+ T cells sorted from PBMCs, obtained on the day of the yellow fever booster vaccination. The origin of the receptors is a man between 18 and 29 years old who received the YFV17D yellow fever vaccine.

This chain uses TRBV7-9 with TRBJ2-3; D call uncertain. The CDR3 consists of 14 residues. CDR1 is SEHNR, CDR2 FQNEAQ, per germline (reference sequence). V was pared by 0 bases and J by 7 bases, with 11 bases between. CDR3 residues: CASSLAPTWYTQYF. CDR3 sequence (DNA): TGTGCCAGCAGCTTAGCCCCGACTTGGTATACGCAGTATTTT.

This clonotype was found a few times. The chain recombines TRBV20-1 with TRBJ2-5; TRBD2 matches 11 bases. This CDR3 is built from 14 residues. Germline V gene lookup returns CDR1 DFQATT and CDR2 SNEGSKA (reference sequence). The ends lost 6 bases at V and 6 bases at J; junction bases unmatched: 9. The CDR3 DNA sequence: TGCAGTGCACCCGTGGTAGCGGGGGGGAAGACCCAGTACTTC. Its translation is CSAPVVAGGKTQYF.

In its sample, this clonotype was seen many times. The rearrangement uses TRBV20-1 and TRBJ1-2; D unclear. This CDR3 region has 13 residues. Germline values: CDR1 DFQATT, CDR2 SNEGSKA (reference sequence). With 4 bases removed from V and 1 base from J, the gap between germline ends came to 10 bases. The CDR3, as DNA: TGCAGTGCTACCTCGGGCGATAACTATGGCTACACCTTC. Its protein is CSATSGDNYGYTF.

This clonotype was seen at least ten times. The chain carries TRBV28 and TRBJ2-7; 10 bases align to TRBD1. Trimming cost V 2 bases and J 3 bases; bases outside gene matches: 13. This CDR3 region has 18 residues. The germline CDR1 and CDR2 sequences are MDHEN and SYDVKM. CDR3 sequence reads: CASSLGYAAGTGVYEQYF. The CDR3 DNA reads as TGTGCCAGCAGTTTAGGGTACGCGGCCGGGACAGGGGTCTACGAGCAGTACTTC.

This clonotype was detected many times. The rearrangement links TRBV25-1 to TRBJ2-7; no definite D call. Trimming removed 4 bases at V and 2 bases at J, with 12 bases between. The CDR3 loop spans 14 amino acids. CDR1 is MGHDK and CDR2 is SYGVNS in the germline V gene. CDR3 DNA sequence: TGTGCCAGCAGTGGCTCTAGAGAGACCTACGAGCAGTACTTC. It translates to CASSGSRETYEQYF.

The V gene is TRBV20-1, the J gene TRBJ2-5, with no clear D. The CDR3 totals 13 residues. V was pared by 5 bases and J by 2 bases, with 12 bases between. Germline-derived CDR1 and CDR2 are DFQATT and SNEGSKA (reference sequence). This CDR3 reads CSADTAVQETQYF. CDR3 nucleotide sequence: TGCAGTGCTGATACGGCCGTACAAGAGACCCAGTACTTC.

This clonotype was detected a few times. This chain connects TRBV4-1 to TRBJ1-2; no definite D call. The CDR3 consists of 15 residues. V was clipped by 0 bases and J by 3 bases, with 11 bases between them. Per germline, CDR1 MGHRA and CDR2 YSYEKL. CDR3 nucleotide sequence: TGCGCCAGCAGCCAAGAGTCGTTTTCGGACTATGGCTACACCTTC. It encodes CASSQESFSDYGYTF.

This clonotype was detected only once. V and J are TRBV6-2 or TRBV6-3 and TRBJ2-1, with D unclear. The germline V gene has CDR1 MNHEY and CDR2 SVGEGT. V gave up 6 bases and J gave up 5 bases, with 5 bases separating them. The CDR3 totals 11 residues. The CDR3 DNA reads TGTGCCAGCAGCCGGGACAATGAGCAGTTCTTC. This encodes CASSRDNEQFF.

This clonotype has only a few counts. V gene TRBV20-1 combines with J gene TRBJ1-2, with D perhaps matching TRBD1 (5 bases). The germline V gene encodes CDR1 DFQATT and CDR2 SNEGSKA (reference sequence). The CDR3 contains 13 residues. V dropped 3 bases and J dropped 4 bases, with 12 bases sitting between them. DNA of the CDR3: TGCAGTGCTAGTCGGTGGGGACGCTATGGCTACACCTTC. Its protein product is CSASRWGRYGYTF.

This clonotype has ten or more counts. CDR3 loop: CASSQMDRGYQPQHF. CDR3 sequence (DNA): TGTGCCAGCTCACAAATGGACAGGGGTTATCAGCCCCAGCATTTT. V usage is TRBV18 and J usage is TRBJ1-5; 9 nucleotides line up with TRBD1. The CDR3 is 15 amino acids. The germline CDR1 and CDR2 sequences are KGHSH and LQKENI. With V trimmed by 4 bases and J by 5 bases, 6 bases remained unmatched.

In its sample, this clonotype was seen a few times. The genes are TRBV6-1 and TRBJ2-3; tentatively, D is TRBD2 (6 bases). Between the trimmed V and J ends, which lost 2 bases and 5 bases, there was a span of 17 bases. CDR3 length equals 16 residues. The germline V gene has CDR1 MNHNS and CDR2 SASEGT. The CDR3 bases are TGTGCCAGCAGTGAATTCGGCGGGGATCAGGGAGATACGCAGTATTTT. It encodes CASSEFGGDQGDTQYF.

This clonotype was counted only a few times. The chain has TRBV10-2 and TRBJ1-5; TRBD1 aligns across 9 bases. Germline trimming cut 3 bases from V and 9 bases from J; bases unmatched to any gene: 6. CDR1 and CDR2 (germline): WSHSY, SAAADI. The CDR3 totals 14 residues. The CDR3 is CASSEPGQGWPQHF. CDR3 in DNA: TGCGCCAGCAGTGAACCGGGACAGGGCTGGCCCCAGCATTTT.

The rearrangement joins TRBV5-6 to TRBJ2-2, with TRBD1 matching 7 bases. Germline CDR1 and CDR2: SGHDT and YYEEEE. V shed 3 bases, J shed 6 bases, and the junction held 14 bases outside the gene matches. There are 17 residues in the CDR3. The CDR3, as DNA: TGTGCCAGCAGCTGGGGACAGACTCGAGCGGCGGCCGGGGAGCTGTTTTTT. Translating it yields CASSWGQTRAAAGELFF.

V usage is TRBV7-2 and J usage is TRBJ1-2; TRBD1 matches at 9 bases. The germline gives CDR1 SGHTA, CDR2 FQGNSA. There are 18 residues in the CDR3. Unmatched junction bases numbered 14, after V lost 2 bases and J lost 4 bases. This chain's CDR3 is CASSLTRDRARWGYGYTF. The CDR3 DNA reads as TGTGCCAGCAGCTTAACGCGGGACAGGGCCCGATGGGGCTATGGCTACACCTTC.